The 31 T cell receptor beta chains given below trace back to one sample, sequenced in a study of T cell repertoires in cytomegalovirus infection. These TCRs' antigens remain unknown. Each CDR3 protein gets one entry after TCRdb re-called the reads with MiXCR. The sample carries under 500,000 distinct CDR3 sequences, 40% to 50% recorded once. The source was cultured PBMCs, collected from culture after CMV antigen stimulation. The source is a human donor in good health (CMV status not recorded). Some clones in this sample may be carry-over from other donors' samples.

The V call is TRBV7-2, the J call TRBJ2-3; 14 bases map to TRBD2. This CDR3 comprises 17 residues. V lost 4 bases and J lost 1; bases outside the gene matches: 4. Germline CDR1 reads SGHTA; CDR2 reads FQGNSA. The chain's CDR3 is CASSSGTSGSGTDTQYF. CDR3 DNA sequence: TGTGCCAGCAGCTCTGGGACTAGCGGGAGCGGCACAGATACGCAGTATTTT. Filled out from reference TRBV7-2 and TRBJ2-3, the complete variable domain reads GAGVSQSPSNKVTEKGKDVELRCDPISGHTALYWYRQSLGQGLEFLIYFQGNSAPDKSGLPSDRFSAERTGGSVSTLTIQRTQQEDSAVYLCASSSGTSGSGTDTQYFGPGTRLTVL.

The chain combines TRBV7-2 with TRBJ2-5, with D tentatively TRBD1 (5 bases). This CDR3 contains 14 residues. V was trimmed by 2 bases and J by 1 base, leaving 8 bases between them. Per the germline V gene, CDR1 is SGHTA and CDR2 is FQGNSA. The CDR3 region is CASSLMTVQETQYF. In nucleotides, the CDR3 is TGTGCCAGCAGCTTAATGACAGTCCAAGAGACCCAGTACTTC.

The V and J genes are TRBV7-6 and TRBJ1-4; maybe TRBD1 (5 bases). The V and J ends lost 0 bases and 6 bases respectively, with 23 bases between them. In germline, CDR1 is SGHVS, CDR2 FNYEAQ. This CDR3 is 19 amino acids long. CDR3 in amino acids: CASSLAGRDVIGSDEKLFF. The CDR3 nucleotides are TGTGCCAGCAGCTTAGCGGGCAGGGACGTCATCGGCTCGGATGAAAAACTGTTTTTT.

The V call is TRBV7-9, the J call TRBJ1-4; the match to TRBD1 covers 7 bases. Per the germline V gene, CDR1 is SEHNR and CDR2 is FQNEAQ (reference sequence). J gave up 3 bases and V 4 bases, and 5 bases lay outside the gene matches. The CDR3 sequence is 15 residues long. The CDR3 DNA sequence: TGTGCCAGCAGCTCTCAGACAGGGCCTAATGAAAAACTGTTTTTT. This codes for CASSSQTGPNEKLFF.

The sample holds one count of this clonotype. The J gene is TRBJ2-5, the V gene TRBV7-9; D is unclear. The germline V and J ends were trimmed by 4 bases and 6 bases, with 6 bases remaining between them. The CDR3 runs 11 residues. Germline CDR1 SEHNR, CDR2 FQNEAQ (reference sequence). CDR3 nucleotide sequence: TGTGCCAGCAGCTCCGGGCAGACCCAGTACTTC. This sequence encodes CASSSGQTQYF.

Only one count was recorded for this clonotype. CDR3 bases: TGTGCCAGCAGCTTGTCCCAGATCCAGTACTTC. This translates into CASSLSQIQYF. The V gene is TRBV7-2, the J gene TRBJ2-5; the D is unclear. The CDR3 extends over 11 amino acids. CDR1 is SGHTA and CDR2 is FQGNSA in the germline V gene. V lost 3 bases, J lost 10 bases, and 9 bases lay in between.

The chain recombines TRBV11-2 with TRBJ2-4; no definite D call. Trimming left V 1 base short and J 11 bases short, with 12 bases between. Germline-derived CDR1 and CDR2 are SGHAT and FQNNGV. The CDR3 length is 13 residues. The CDR3 DNA is TGTGCCAGCAGCTTAGTACGGAGTCCCCTTCAGTACTTC. It is translated as CASSLVRSPLQYF.

The genes are TRBV6-2 or TRBV6-3 and TRBJ2-7, with 9 bases identical to TRBD1. After removal of 7 bases from V and 2 bases from J, the junction contained 6 bases not matched to a gene. This CDR3 comprises 14 residues. Germline CDR1 MNHEY, CDR2 SVGEGT. CDR3: CASIHGQGTYEQYF. In DNA form, the CDR3 reads TGTGCCAGCATTCACGGACAGGGGACCTACGAGCAGTACTTC.

This rearrangement joins TRBV7-2 to TRBJ1-4, with unresolved D. The germline gives CDR1 SGHTA, CDR2 FQGNSA. The CDR3 contains 14 residues. The V gene lost 1 base and the J gene lost 8 bases, with 11 bases spanning the gap. The CDR3 here is CASSLVGSGEKLFF. DNA for the CDR3: TGTGCCAGCAGCTTAGTCGGGAGTGGGGAAAAACTGTTTTTT.

The chain combines TRBV7-9 with TRBJ2-7; 11 positions match TRBD2. The V gene's germline CDR1 is SEHNR and CDR2 FQNEAQ (reference sequence). The CDR3 runs to 20 residues. V was clipped by 5 bases and J by 2 bases; unmatched bases: 20. The CDR3 coding sequence is TGTGCCAGCAGCCTCTACCCTGGACTAGCGGGCCACGCATCCCCCTACGAGCAGTACTTC. Translation gives CASSLYPGLAGHASPYEQYF.

The rearrangement links TRBV20-1 to TRBJ1-1, with a tentative D call TRBD1 (5 bases). The CDR3 has 13 amino acids. V was clipped by 3 bases and J by 5 bases, with 13 bases between them. The germline gives CDR1 DFQATT, CDR2 SNEGSKA (reference sequence). The CDR3 bases are TGCAGTGCTAGTAGGGGTGTCGTAACTGAAGCTTTCTTT. Amino acids: CSASRGVVTEAFF.

This sequence joins TRBV6-6 and TRBJ2-3; 7 bases are shared with TRBD1. The V and J ends lost 5 bases and 2 bases, in that order; junction bases with no gene match: 10. The CDR3 runs to 16 residues. CDR1 is MNHNY and CDR2 is SVGAGI in the germline V gene (reference sequence). For the CDR3, the DNA is TGTGCCAGCAGTCCGGGACAGTCCTTTTACACAGATACGCAGTATTTT. It translates to CASSPGQSFYTDTQYF.

The table lists this clonotype with a few counts. V usage is TRBV12-3 or TRBV12-4 and J usage is TRBJ1-1; D gene ambiguous. The length of the CDR3 is 15 residues. V was shortened by 0 bases and J by 4 bases, with 12 bases between the two germline ends. The CDR3 is CASSLASSRGTEAFF. CDR3 in DNA: TGTGCCAGCAGTTTAGCCTCCTCCCGCGGCACTGAAGCTTTCTTT.

The V gene is TRBV7-9, the J gene TRBJ2-1; 7 bases are shared with TRBD2. Unmatched junction bases numbered 10, after V lost 4 bases and J lost 7 bases. This CDR3 has 15 amino acids. From germline, CDR1 is SEHNR and CDR2 FQNEAQ (reference sequence). The CDR3: CASSSWGGTRNEQFF. The CDR3 nucleotides read TGTGCCAGCAGCTCGTGGGGGGGGACGCGGAATGAGCAGTTCTTC.

This clonotype has a single count. The chain joins TRBV20-1 to TRBJ1-1; the D is unclear. Germline V gene data show CDR1 as DFQATT and CDR2 as SNEGSKA (reference sequence). Trimming stripped 3 bases from V and 0 bases from J, with 8 bases between. The CDR3 is made up of 13 amino acids. CDR3 protein: CSASTDMNTEAFF. Here the CDR3 DNA reads TGCAGTGCTAGTACAGACATGAACACTGAAGCTTTCTTT.

This chain links TRBV12-3 or TRBV12-4 with TRBJ1-1; 7 bases fit TRBD1. The junction had 8 bases not matched to a gene; V was cut back by 1 base and J by 6 bases. There are 15 residues in the CDR3. CDR3 coding DNA: TGTGCCAGCAGTTTAGGCCACGAGGGGGCCGCTGAAGCTTTCTTT. This encodes CASSLGHEGAAEAFF.

Here the CDR3 reads CASSPQLAVGANVLTF. Here the CDR3 DNA reads TGTGCCAGCTCACCCCAACTAGCTGTTGGGGCCAACGTCCTGACTTTC. The gene calls are TRBV18 and TRBJ2-6, with D possibly matching TRBD2 (6 bases). Germline CDR1 reads KGHSH; CDR2 reads LQKENI. V lost 3 bases, J lost 3 bases, and 12 bases lay in between. The CDR3 runs to 16 residues.

The chain joins TRBV7-2 to TRBJ2-2, with 8 bases identical to TRBD2. This CDR3 is built from 15 residues. V trimming: 5 bases; J trimming: 4 bases; junction bases outside the gene matches: 6. Per the germline V gene, CDR1 is SGHTA and CDR2 is FQGNSA. DNA of the CDR3: TGTGCCAGCAGCGCGACTAGCGAATTCACCGGGGAGCTGTTTTTT. It is translated as CASSATSEFTGELFF. Full variable domain (rest looked up from reference TRBV7-2 and TRBJ2-2): GAGVSQSPSNKVTEKGKDVELRCDPISGHTALYWYRQSLGQGLEFLIYFQGNSAPDKSGLPSDRFSAERTGGSVSTLTIQRTQQEDSAVYLCASSATSEFTGELFFGEGSRLTVL.

This clonotype occurred once. This chain uses TRBV7-8 with TRBJ2-4; a weak D match, TRBD2 (5 bases). V was trimmed by 0 bases and J by 2 bases, leaving 11 bases between them. Germline V gene data show CDR1 as SGHVS and CDR2 as FQNEAQ. There are 16 residues in the CDR3. The chain's CDR3 is CASSLAYRDTKNIQYF. In DNA form, the CDR3 reads TGTGCCAGCAGCTTAGCTTACCGGGATACCAAAAACATTCAGTACTTC.

The chain carries TRBV6-8 and TRBJ2-7; 9 bases line up with TRBD1. The CDR3 sequence is 14 residues long. Germline assignment: CDR1 MNHGY and CDR2 SAAAGT. Trimming removed 6 bases from V and 9 bases from J; junction bases left unmatched: 12. The CDR3 loop reads CASRDDRGKRVQYF. The CDR3 DNA follows: TGTGCCAGCAGGGACGACAGGGGGAAGAGGGTGCAGTACTTC.

This clonotype was seen a handful of times. The rearrangement joins TRBV12-3 or TRBV12-4 to TRBJ2-3; 10 bases fit TRBD2. The V gene end was trimmed by 5 bases and the J gene end by 3 bases; junction bases not matched to a gene: 8. The CDR3 runs 16 residues. The CDR3 loop reads CASSRTSGKSTDTQYF. CDR3 DNA sequence: TGTGCCAGCAGTCGAACTAGCGGGAAGAGTACAGATACGCAGTATTTT.

The V call is TRBV19, the J call TRBJ2-7; weak D call: TRBD1 (5 bases). The CDR3 spans 13 residues. Per germline, CDR1 LNHDA and CDR2 SQIVND (reference sequence). Trimming shortened V by 6 bases and J by 3 bases, and 12 bases separated the two germline ends. Written as DNA, the CDR3 is TGTGCCAGTAGCACTGACAGAGACTACGAGCAGTACTTC. Its translation: CASSTDRDYEQYF.

In nucleotides, the CDR3 is TGCAGTGCTAGTCAGCCGGGACTATTATACAATGAGCAGTTCTTC. As protein: CSASQPGLLYNEQFF. The chain couples TRBV20-1 to TRBJ2-1, with 7 bases fitting TRBD2. Germline loops: CDR1 DFQATT, CDR2 SNEGSKA (reference sequence). The V gene end was trimmed by 3 bases and the J gene end by 4 bases; junction bases not matched to a gene: 9. This CDR3 contains 15 residues.

This clonotype was found a few times. The rearrangement joins TRBV12-3 or TRBV12-4 to TRBJ1-6; 9 nucleotides line up with TRBD1. The CDR3 runs to 15 residues. V lost 4 bases, J lost 9 bases, and 7 bases stayed unmatched. CDR3 residues: CASSSQGAFGSPLHF. In DNA, the CDR3 is TGTGCCAGCAGTTCACAGGGGGCCTTCGGTTCACCCCTCCACTTT.

This rearrangement joins TRBV12-3 or TRBV12-4 to TRBJ2-2; tentative D call: TRBD2 (5 bases). V lost 5 bases, J lost 4 bases, and 11 bases lay in between. The CDR3 extends over 14 amino acids. The CDR3 here is CASSEGRSTGELFF. Written as DNA, the CDR3 is TGTGCCAGCAGTGAGGGCCGTAGCACCGGGGAGCTGTTTTTT.

Only one count was recorded for this clonotype. The chain employs TRBV3-1 and TRBJ1-6; 8 bases align to TRBD1. Per germline, CDR1 LGHDT and CDR2 YNNKEL (reference sequence). V lost 5 bases to trimming and J lost 9 bases; unmatched junction nucleotides: 6. The CDR3 sequence is 14 residues long. The chain's CDR3 is CASSDRGDSSPLHF. Here the CDR3 DNA reads TGTGCCAGCAGCGACAGGGGTGACAGTTCACCCCTCCACTTT.

The chain employs TRBV7-9 and TRBJ1-2; 8 bases fit TRBD1. Per the germline V gene, CDR1 is SEHNR and CDR2 is FQNEAQ (reference sequence). Trimming at V came to 5 bases and at J to 7 bases, leaving 12 bases not matched to a gene. The CDR3 contains 15 residues. The CDR3 spells CASSTGQGGVVGYTF. The CDR3 nucleotides are TGTGCCAGCAGCACAGGACAGGGAGGAGTAGTTGGCTACACCTTC.

The V call is TRBV20-1, the J call TRBJ2-1; the D call may be TRBD1 or TRBD2 (5 bases each). V dropped 0 bases and J dropped 7 bases, with 16 bases sitting between them. The CDR3 is made up of 15 amino acids. Looked up from germline, CDR1 is DFQATT and CDR2 is SNEGSKA (reference sequence). This chain's CDR3 is CSARDLGGVGNEQFF. The CDR3 DNA sequence: TGCAGTGCTAGAGATCTTGGGGGAGTAGGAAATGAGCAGTTCTTC.

V is TRBV11-2 and J is TRBJ2-1; a possible D gene is TRBD2 (6 bases). Trimming pared 3 bases from V and 8 bases from J, leaving 17 bases between. Germline values: CDR1 SGHAT, CDR2 FQNNGV. The CDR3 length is 15 residues. CDR3 coding DNA: TGTGCCAGCAGCTTCTTGCTCTCTCGCGGGGATGAGCAGTTCTTC. As protein: CASSFLLSRGDEQFF. The complete variable domain, with remaining parts taken from reference TRBV11-2 and TRBJ2-1, reads EAGVAQSPRYKIIEKRQSVAFWCNPISGHATLYWYQQILGQGPKLLIQFQNNGVVDDSQLPKDRFSAERLKGVDSTLKIQPAKLEDSAVYLCASSFLLSRGDEQFFGPGTRLTVL.

The chain couples TRBV9 to TRBJ1-2; no firm D call. Trimming removed 2 bases from V and 3 bases from J, with 8 bases in between. CDR3 length equals 13 residues. CDR1 and CDR2 from the germline V gene are SGDLS and YYNGEE. CDR3: CASSVGLDYGYTF. The CDR3 nucleotides are TGTGCCAGCAGCGTCGGACTGGACTATGGCTACACCTTC. The full variable domain, with the rest looked up from reference TRBV9 and TRBJ1-2, is DSGVTQTPKHLITATGQRVTLRCSPRSGDLSVYWYQQSLDQGLQFLIQYYNGEERAKGNILERFSAQQFPDLHSELNLSSLELGDSALYFCASSVGLDYGYTFGSGTRLTVV.

The chain carries TRBV7-2 and TRBJ2-1, with TRBD2 as a possible D gene (6 bases). The CDR3 spans 15 residues. Germline V gene sequence: CDR1 SGHTA, CDR2 FQGNSA. V was pared by 4 bases and J by 4 bases, with 14 bases between. The CDR3 is CASSSAGGSYNEQFF. The CDR3 DNA reads as TGTGCCAGCAGCTCCGCCGGGGGATCATACAATGAGCAGTTCTTC.